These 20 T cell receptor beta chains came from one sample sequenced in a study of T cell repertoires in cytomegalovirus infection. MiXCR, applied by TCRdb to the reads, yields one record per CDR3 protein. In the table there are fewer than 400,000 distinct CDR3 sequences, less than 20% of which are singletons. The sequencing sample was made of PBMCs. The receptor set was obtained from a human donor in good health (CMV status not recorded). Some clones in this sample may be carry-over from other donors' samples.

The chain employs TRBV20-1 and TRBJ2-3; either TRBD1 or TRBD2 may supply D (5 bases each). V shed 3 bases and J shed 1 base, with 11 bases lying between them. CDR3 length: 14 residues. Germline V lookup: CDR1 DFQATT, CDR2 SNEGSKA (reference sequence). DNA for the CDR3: TGCAGTGCTAGGGTGGGACCCCGCACAGATACGCAGTATTTT. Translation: CSARVGPRTDTQYF.

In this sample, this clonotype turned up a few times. The CDR3: CASSLTSEGTEAFF. CDR3 nucleotides: TGCGCCAGCAGCTTGACATCGGAAGGCACTGAAGCTTTCTTT. V gene TRBV5-1 combines with J gene TRBJ1-1; no definite D call. Trimming pared 1 base from V and 4 bases from J, leaving 11 bases between. The germline V gene has CDR1 SGHRS and CDR2 YFSETQ. This CDR3 has 14 residues. Looking up the rest from reference TRBV5-1 and TRBJ1-1 gives the full variable domain: KAGVTQTPRYLIKTRGQQVTLSCSPISGHRSVSWYQQTPGQGLQFLFEYFSETQRNKGNFPGRFSGRQFSNSRSEMNVSTLELGDSALYLCASSLTSEGTEAFFGQGTRLTVV.

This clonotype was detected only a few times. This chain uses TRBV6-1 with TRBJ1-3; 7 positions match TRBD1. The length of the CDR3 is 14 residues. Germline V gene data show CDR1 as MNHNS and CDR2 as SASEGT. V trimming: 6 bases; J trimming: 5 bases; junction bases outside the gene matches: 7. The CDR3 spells CASRPGGQRNTIYF. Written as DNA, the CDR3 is TGTGCCAGCAGGCCCGGGGGACAGCGAAACACCATATATTTT.

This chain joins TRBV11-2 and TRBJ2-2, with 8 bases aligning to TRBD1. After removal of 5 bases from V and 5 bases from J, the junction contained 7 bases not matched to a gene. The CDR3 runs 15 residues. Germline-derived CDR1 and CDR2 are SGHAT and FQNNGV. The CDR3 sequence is CASSPGQGWTGELFF. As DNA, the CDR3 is TGTGCCAGCAGCCCTGGACAGGGTTGGACCGGGGAGCTGTTTTTT.

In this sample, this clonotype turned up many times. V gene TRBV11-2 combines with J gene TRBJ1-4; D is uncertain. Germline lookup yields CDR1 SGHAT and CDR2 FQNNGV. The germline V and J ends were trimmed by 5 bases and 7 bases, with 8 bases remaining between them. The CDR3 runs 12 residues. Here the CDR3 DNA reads TGTGCCAGCAGCGCCGACTTTGAAAAACTGTTTTTT. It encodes CASSADFEKLFF. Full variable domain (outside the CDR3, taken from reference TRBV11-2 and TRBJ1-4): EAGVAQSPRYKIIEKRQSVAFWCNPISGHATLYWYQQILGQGPKLLIQFQNNGVVDDSQLPKDRFSAERLKGVDSTLKIQPAKLEDSAVYLCASSADFEKLFFGSGTQLSVL.

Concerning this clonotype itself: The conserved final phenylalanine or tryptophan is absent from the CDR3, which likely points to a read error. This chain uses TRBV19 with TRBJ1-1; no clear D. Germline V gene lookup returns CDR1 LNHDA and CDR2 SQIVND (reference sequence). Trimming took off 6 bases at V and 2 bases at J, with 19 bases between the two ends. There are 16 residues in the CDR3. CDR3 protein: CASRILGGGINTEAFL. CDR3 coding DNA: TGTGCCAGTAGAATACTCGGAGGCGGGATAAACACTGAAGCTTTCTTA.

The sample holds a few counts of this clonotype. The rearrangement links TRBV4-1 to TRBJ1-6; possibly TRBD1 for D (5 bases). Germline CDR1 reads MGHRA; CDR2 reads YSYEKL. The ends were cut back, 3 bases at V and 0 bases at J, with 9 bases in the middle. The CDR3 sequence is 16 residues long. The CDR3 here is CASSQSTVSYNSPLHF. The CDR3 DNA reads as TGCGCCAGCAGCCAGTCGACAGTCTCCTATAATTCACCCCTCCACTTT.

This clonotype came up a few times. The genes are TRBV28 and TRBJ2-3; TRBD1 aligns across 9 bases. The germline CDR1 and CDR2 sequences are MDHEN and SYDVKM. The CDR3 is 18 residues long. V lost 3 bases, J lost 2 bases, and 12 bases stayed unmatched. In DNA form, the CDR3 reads TGTGCCAGCAGTTTGGGCCCCTTCCGGGACAGGGTCACAGATACGCAGTATTTT. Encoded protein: CASSLGPFRDRVTDTQYF.

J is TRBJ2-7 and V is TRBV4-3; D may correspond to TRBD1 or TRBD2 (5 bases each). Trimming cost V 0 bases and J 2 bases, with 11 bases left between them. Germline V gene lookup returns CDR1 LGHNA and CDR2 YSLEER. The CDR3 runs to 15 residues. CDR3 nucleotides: TGCGCCAGCAGCCAAGATTCGGGGCAGACCTACGAGCAGTACTTC. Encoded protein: CASSQDSGQTYEQYF.

For the CDR3, the DNA is TGCAGCGCCAGTCGGGGACAGGGGGCTTTAGAGACCCAGTACTTC. Protein sequence: CSASRGQGALETQYF. The J gene is TRBJ2-5, the V gene TRBV29-1; TRBD1 matches 12 bases. Germline CDR1 and CDR2: SQVTM and ANQGSEA. The CDR3 totals 15 residues. Trimming at V came to 7 bases and at J to 4 bases, leaving 10 bases not matched to a gene. The variable domain in full, completed from reference TRBV29-1 and TRBJ2-5, reads SAVISQKPSRDICQRGTSLTIQCQVDSQVTMMFWYRQQPGQSLTLIATANQGSEATYESGFVIDKFPISRPNLTFSTLTVSNMSPEDSSIYLCSASRGQGALETQYFGPGTRLLVL.

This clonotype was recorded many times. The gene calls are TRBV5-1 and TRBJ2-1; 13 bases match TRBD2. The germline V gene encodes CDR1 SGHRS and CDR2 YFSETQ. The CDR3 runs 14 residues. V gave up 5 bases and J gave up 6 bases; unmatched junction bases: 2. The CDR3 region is CASSGLAGVNEQFF. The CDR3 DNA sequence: TGCGCCAGCAGTGGACTAGCGGGAGTCAATGAGCAGTTCTTC. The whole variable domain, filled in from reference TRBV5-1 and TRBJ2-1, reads KAGVTQTPRYLIKTRGQQVTLSCSPISGHRSVSWYQQTPGQGLQFLFEYFSETQRNKGNFPGRFSGRQFSNSRSEMNVSTLELGDSALYLCASSGLAGVNEQFFGPGTRLTVL.

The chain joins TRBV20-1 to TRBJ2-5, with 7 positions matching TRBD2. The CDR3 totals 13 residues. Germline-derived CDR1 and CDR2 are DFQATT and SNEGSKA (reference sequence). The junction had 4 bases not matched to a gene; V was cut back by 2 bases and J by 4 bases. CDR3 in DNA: TGCAGTGCTAGAATCCCGGGGGGAGAGACCCAGTACTTC. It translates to CSARIPGGETQYF.

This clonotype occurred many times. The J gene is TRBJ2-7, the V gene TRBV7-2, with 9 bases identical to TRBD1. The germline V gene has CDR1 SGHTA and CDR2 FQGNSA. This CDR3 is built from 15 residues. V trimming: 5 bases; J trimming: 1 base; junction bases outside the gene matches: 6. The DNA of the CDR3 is TGTGCCAGCAGCCAAGACAGGGGGTTGTCCTACGAGCAGTACTTC. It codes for CASSQDRGLSYEQYF.

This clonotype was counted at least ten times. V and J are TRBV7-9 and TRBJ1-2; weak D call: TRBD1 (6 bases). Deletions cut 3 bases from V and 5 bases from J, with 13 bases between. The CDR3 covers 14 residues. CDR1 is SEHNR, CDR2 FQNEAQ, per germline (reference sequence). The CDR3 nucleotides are TGTGCCAGCAGCTTTCCCGACAGGCTGTATGGCTACACCTTC. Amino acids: CASSFPDRLYGYTF.

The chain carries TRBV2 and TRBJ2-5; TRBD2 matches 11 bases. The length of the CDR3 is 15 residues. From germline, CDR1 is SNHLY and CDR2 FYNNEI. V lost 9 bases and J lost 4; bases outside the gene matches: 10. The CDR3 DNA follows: TGTGCCAGAAGATTACTAGCGGGAGTTTTAGAGACCCAGTACTTC. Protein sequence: CARRLLAGVLETQYF.

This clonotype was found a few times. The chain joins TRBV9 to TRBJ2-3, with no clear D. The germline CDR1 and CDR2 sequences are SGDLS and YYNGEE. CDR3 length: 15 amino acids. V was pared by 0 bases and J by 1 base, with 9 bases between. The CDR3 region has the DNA TGTGCCAGCAGCGTAGCTCATTTGGGCACAGATACGCAGTATTTT. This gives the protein CASSVAHLGTDTQYF. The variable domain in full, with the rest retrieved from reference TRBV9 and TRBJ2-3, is DSGVTQTPKHLITATGQRVTLRCSPRSGDLSVYWYQQSLDQGLQFLIQYYNGEERAKGNILERFSAQQFPDLHSELNLSSLELGDSALYFCASSVAHLGTDTQYFGPGTRLTVL.

For the CDR3, the DNA is TGTGCCAGCAGCTTAAGAGGACGCGGGGGTATGCGCTCTGGAAACACCATATATTTT. Translating it yields CASSLRGRGGMRSGNTIYF. The chain recombines TRBV7-9 with TRBJ1-3, with TRBD1 as a possible D gene (5 bases). Germline V gene sequence: CDR1 SEHNR, CDR2 FQNEAQ (reference sequence). This CDR3 has 19 amino acids. Trimming took off 2 bases at V and 0 bases at J, with 20 bases between the two ends.

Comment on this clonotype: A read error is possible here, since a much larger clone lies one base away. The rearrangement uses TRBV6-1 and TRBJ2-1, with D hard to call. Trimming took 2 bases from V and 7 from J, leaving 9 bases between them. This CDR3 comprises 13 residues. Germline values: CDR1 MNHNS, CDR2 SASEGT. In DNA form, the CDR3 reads TGTGCCAGCAGTGAAACCCGGTTGAATGAGCAGTTCTTC. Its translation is CASSETRLNEQFF.

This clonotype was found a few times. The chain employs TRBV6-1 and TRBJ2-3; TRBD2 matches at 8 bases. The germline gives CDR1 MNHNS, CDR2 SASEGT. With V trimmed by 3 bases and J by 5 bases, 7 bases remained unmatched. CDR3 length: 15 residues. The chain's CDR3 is CASSDTGTREDTQYF. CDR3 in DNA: TGTGCCAGCAGTGACACCGGGACTAGGGAAGATACGCAGTATTTT.

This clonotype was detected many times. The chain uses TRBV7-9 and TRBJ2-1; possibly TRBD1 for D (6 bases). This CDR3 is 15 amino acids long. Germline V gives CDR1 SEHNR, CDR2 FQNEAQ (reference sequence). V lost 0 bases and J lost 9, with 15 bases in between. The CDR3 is CASSLAGHGASEQFF. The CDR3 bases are TGTGCCAGCAGCTTAGCGGGACACGGGGCTAGTGAGCAGTTCTTC. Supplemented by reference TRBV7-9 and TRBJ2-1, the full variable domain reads DTGVSQNPRHKITKRGQNVTFRCDPISEHNRLYWYRQTLGQGPEFLTYFQNEAQLEKSRLLSDRFSAERPKGSFSTLEIQRTEQGDSAMYLCASSLAGHGASEQFFGPGTRLTVL.